This passage covers 28 T cell receptor beta chains from one sample sequenced in a study of radiation and T cells in renal cell carcinoma. Assay: immunoSEQ multiplex PCR; the TCRdb copy retains only in-frame clones and omits some. The profile shows over 85,000 clones, 70% to 85% of them singletons. Regarding time point: baseline pretreatment blood. The treatment here: 15 Gy SBRT to primary tumor, nephrectomy 4 weeks later. The sample in question was blood, obtained from a patient whose treatment included radiotherapy and nephrectomy. These receptors were collected from a man aged 55 to 70 with renal cell carcinoma.

The chain couples TRBV30 to TRBJ1-5, with 8 bases lining up with TRBD1. In germline, CDR1 is GTSNPN, CDR2 SVGIG (reference sequence). V gave up 4 bases and J gave up 5 bases; unmatched junction bases: 4. CDR3 length equals 13 residues. The CDR3 DNA sequence: TGTGCCTGGACGGCACAGGGGGATCAGCCCCAGCATTTT. Amino acid sequence: CAWTAQGDQPQHF.

This chain uses TRBV7-2 with TRBJ2-3; D is possibly TRBD2 (5 bases). Trimming removed 1 base from V and 1 base from J, with 15 bases in between. Germline lookup yields CDR1 SGHTA and CDR2 FQGNSA. The CDR3 loop spans 17 amino acids. The CDR3 bases are TGTGCCAGCAGCTTAGTCTTTGCGGAGGACCGCACAGATACGCAGTATTTT. Protein: CASSLVFAEDRTDTQYF. The entire variable domain, with the rest obtained from reference TRBV7-2 and TRBJ2-3, is as follows: GAGVSQSPSNKVTEKGKDVELRCDPISGHTALYWYRQSLGQGLEFLIYFQGNSAPDKSGLPSDRFSAERTGGSVSTLTIQRTQQEDSAVYLCASSLVFAEDRTDTQYFGPGTRLTVL.

The chain combines TRBV7-2 with TRBJ2-7; D is uncertain. Trimming removed 2 bases at V and 6 bases at J, with 11 bases between. CDR1 is SGHTA, CDR2 FQGNSA, per germline. The CDR3 length is 13 residues. In DNA form, the CDR3 reads TGTGCCAGCAGCTTACGCGCCGGGTTCGAGCAGTACTTC. Amino acids: CASSLRAGFEQYF.

CDR3 sequence: CATSRDGGVVQETQYF. The CDR3 DNA follows: TGTGCCACCAGCAGAGATGGGGGAGTCGTTCAAGAGACCCAGTACTTC. This chain connects TRBV15 to TRBJ2-5, with D perhaps matching TRBD1 or TRBD2 (5 bases each). This CDR3 is built from 16 residues. V was clipped by 0 bases and J by 2 bases, with 13 bases between them. Germline loops: CDR1 LNHNV, CDR2 YYDKDF (reference sequence).

V is TRBV19 and J is TRBJ1-2, with D unclear. The CDR3 consists of 12 residues. The germline gives CDR1 LNHDA, CDR2 SQIVND (reference sequence). Trimming took 1 base from V and 7 from J, leaving 7 bases between them. CDR3 in DNA: TGTGCCAGTAGTATAGGGGAGAGTGGCTACACCTTC. Its protein is CASSIGESGYTF.

The chain is built from TRBV7-7 and TRBJ2-5; D not certain. Trimming took 5 bases from V and 4 from J, leaving 11 bases between them. The CDR3 consists of 13 residues. CDR1 is SSHAT, CDR2 FNYEAQ, per germline (reference sequence). The CDR3 DNA reads as TGTGCCAGCAGCCCCGGATTCCCAGAGACCCAGTACTTC. This gives the protein CASSPGFPETQYF.

The rearrangement joins TRBV5-1 to TRBJ1-3, with D possibly matching TRBD1 (5 bases). CDR1 is SGHRS, CDR2 YFSETQ, per germline. This CDR3 spans 16 amino acids. The V end was cut by 0 bases, the J end by 3 bases, with 13 bases between. CDR3 protein: CASSLAVSGIGNTIYF. CDR3 coding DNA: TGCGCCAGCAGCTTGGCTGTTTCAGGGATTGGAAACACCATATATTTT.

The chain carries TRBV4-1 and TRBJ2-1; TRBD2 agrees at 9 bases. CDR1 is MGHRA and CDR2 is YSYEKL in the germline V gene. Losses at the gene ends were 1 base for V and 3 bases for J; bases not matched to a gene: 7. The length of the CDR3 is 17 residues. CDR3 bases: TGCGCCAGCAGCCAAGGTCTAGCGGGAACCTTCTACAATGAGCAGTTCTTC. Its translation: CASSQGLAGTFYNEQFF.

This chain uses TRBV18 with TRBJ1-1, with no clear D. Looked up from germline, CDR1 is KGHSH and CDR2 is LQKENI. Trimming left V 7 bases short and J 4 bases short, with 7 bases between. This CDR3 is 11 amino acids long. The CDR3 region has the DNA TGTGCCAGCTTTCGCGGCACTGAAGCTTTCTTT. Its translation is CASFRGTEAFF.

This chain links TRBV6-4 with TRBJ2-1, with D perhaps matching TRBD1 (5 bases). V was cut by 5 bases and J by 0 bases, with 11 bases left in between. Per germline, CDR1 MRHNA and CDR2 SNTAGT. The CDR3 sequence is 15 residues long. Written as DNA, the CDR3 is TGTGCCAGCAGTCGGACACCCAACTCCTACAATGAGCAGTTCTTC. It specifies CASSRTPNSYNEQFF.

This chain's CDR3 is CASSLASPSGSSDTQYF. CDR3 DNA sequence: TGTGCCAGCAGCTTAGCCTCGCCTAGCGGGAGTTCAGATACGCAGTATTTT. This chain joins TRBV7-8 and TRBJ2-3; 10 bases align to TRBD2. With V trimmed by 0 bases and J by 4 bases, 7 bases remained unmatched. CDR1 SGHVS and CDR2 FQNEAQ come from the germline V gene. This CDR3 has 17 amino acids. Filled out from reference TRBV7-8 and TRBJ2-3, the complete variable domain reads GAGVSQSPRYKVAKRGQDVALRCDPISGHVSLFWYQQALGQGPEFLTYFQNEAQLDKSGLPSDRFFAERPEGSVSTLKIQRTQQEDSAVYLCASSLASPSGSSDTQYFGPGTRLTVL.

The chain uses TRBV29-1 and TRBJ2-1, with unresolved D. The CDR3 has 16 residues. Trimming shortened V by 0 bases and J by 0 bases, and 12 bases separated the two germline ends. Germline CDR1 and CDR2: SQVTM and ANQGSEA. The CDR3 sequence is CSVEEHSADSYNEQFF. Written as DNA, the CDR3 is TGCAGCGTTGAAGAACATTCTGCGGACTCCTACAATGAGCAGTTCTTC.

The chain uses TRBV27 and TRBJ2-7; 10 positions match TRBD2. Unmatched junction bases numbered 3, after V lost 4 bases and J lost 3 bases. The length of the CDR3 is 14 residues. Germline CDR1 is MNHEY and CDR2 is SMNVEV (reference sequence). The CDR3 loop reads CASSSQREGYEQYF. The CDR3, as DNA: TGTGCCAGCAGTTCTCAGCGGGAGGGCTACGAGCAGTACTTC.

This chain uses TRBV28 with TRBJ2-3; 8 positions match TRBD2. Germline CDR1 MDHEN, CDR2 SYDVKM. This CDR3 spans 13 amino acids. Trimming at V came to 6 bases and at J to 4 bases, leaving 3 bases not matched to a gene. CDR3 nucleotides: TGTGCCAGCAGCGGGAGGGAATCAGATACGCAGTATTTT. It translates to CASSGRESDTQYF.

The rearrangement links TRBV5-1 to TRBJ1-2; TRBD1 aligns across 8 bases. Looked up from germline, CDR1 is SGHRS and CDR2 is YFSETQ. This CDR3 region has 18 residues. The junction had 15 bases not matched to a gene; V was cut back by 3 bases and J by 2 bases. CDR3 bases: TGCGCCAGCAGCTCCGGCGGAGACAGGGGTCTTCGGAACTATGGCTACACCTTC. Encoded protein: CASSSGGDRGLRNYGYTF.

J is TRBJ2-1 and V is TRBV7-2, with D possibly TRBD1 on 7 matching bases. CDR3 length: 16 residues. The germline V gene encodes CDR1 SGHTA and CDR2 FQGNSA. Trimming removed 2 bases from V and 8 bases from J, with 19 bases in between. CDR3 bases: TGTGCCAGCAGCTTATTGAGGGGGCGGCGGGATGATGAGCAGTTCTTC. It encodes CASSLLRGRRDDEQFF.

The chain is built from TRBV28 and TRBJ1-1; possibly TRBD1 for D (6 bases). The CDR3 has 18 amino acids. Trimming shortened V by 2 bases and J by 0 bases, and 19 bases separated the two germline ends. Germline CDR1 MDHEN, CDR2 SYDVKM. The CDR3 DNA reads TGTGCCAGCAGTTTAGGGGGGCCCGTTGGGGGATTGAACACTGAAGCTTTCTTT. Translation: CASSLGGPVGGLNTEAFF.

This clone occurred once. The gene calls are TRBV9 and TRBJ2-1; 7 nucleotides align to TRBD2. The CDR3 extends over 16 amino acids. CDR1 is SGDLS and CDR2 is YYNGEE in the germline V gene. V trimming: 2 bases; J trimming: 7 bases; junction bases outside the gene matches: 12. CDR3: CASSVNRWEGRNEQFF. Written as DNA, the CDR3 is TGTGCCAGCAGCGTTAACAGGTGGGAGGGCCGGAATGAGCAGTTCTTC.

The chain combines TRBV2 with TRBJ2-1; the match to TRBD2 covers 8 bases. Losses at the gene ends were 8 bases for V and 0 bases for J; bases not matched to a gene: 12. Germline V gene sequence: CDR1 SNHLY, CDR2 FYNNEI. The CDR3 extends over 17 amino acids. The CDR3 nucleotides are TGTGCCAGCGACAAAGAACGGGGGGGCAGCTCCTACAATGAGCAGTTCTTC. Its protein is CASDKERGGSSYNEQFF.

The V gene is TRBV2, the J gene TRBJ2-1, with a weak D call TRBD1 (6 bases). Germline CDR1 reads SNHLY; CDR2 reads FYNNEI. The CDR3 is made up of 15 amino acids. The germline V and J ends were trimmed by 8 bases and 4 bases, with 18 bases remaining between them. The CDR3, as DNA: TGTGCCAGCCGGCAAAGTCCCGGGACATACAATGAGCAGTTCTTC. Translated: CASRQSPGTYNEQFF.

This clone was seen a single time. V and J are TRBV6-1 and TRBJ2-1, with D uncertain. The CDR3 is 15 residues long. V lost 1 base, J lost 4 bases, and 11 bases lay in between. CDR1 and CDR2 from the germline V gene are MNHNS and SASEGT. CDR3 region: CASSEGTDAYNEQFF. DNA for the CDR3: TGTGCCAGCAGTGAAGGCACTGACGCGTACAATGAGCAGTTCTTC.

The rearrangement links TRBV25-1 to TRBJ1-5; no firm D call. Germline-derived CDR1 and CDR2 are MGHDK and SYGVNS. The CDR3 is made up of 15 amino acids. Trimming shortened V by 4 bases and J by 6 bases, and 16 bases separated the two germline ends. The CDR3 loop is CASSGGRAGIQPQHF. The DNA for the CDR3 is TGTGCCAGCAGTGGAGGGAGGGCCGGGATTCAGCCCCAGCATTTT.

This chain links TRBV13 with TRBJ2-7; D unclear. The V end was cut by 2 bases, the J end by 1 base, with 9 bases between. The CDR3 covers 14 residues. Per germline, CDR1 PRHDT and CDR2 FYEKMQ (reference sequence). CDR3 sequence (DNA): TGTGCCAGCAGCTTACGCGGAGCGTCCTACGAGCAGTACTTC. Its protein product is CASSLRGASYEQYF.

J is TRBJ1-1 and V is TRBV21-1; the DNA was not compared with TRBD1, the D call given in the table. TRBV21-1 is a known pseudogene. The CDR3 has 20 residues. The CDR3: CASSKGIFPDRENVDTEAFF. Here the CDR3 DNA reads TGTGCCAGCAGCAAAGGAATATTCCCGGACAGGGAGAATGTGGATACTGAAGCTTTCTTT.

The chain carries TRBV27 and TRBJ1-1; a possible D gene is TRBD1 (5 bases). Trimming cost V 2 bases and J 3 bases, with 19 bases left between them. This CDR3 region has 17 residues. CDR1 and CDR2 from the germline V gene are MNHEY and SMNVEV (reference sequence). The CDR3 sequence: CASSLPLKWDGYTEAFF. The DNA of the CDR3 is TGTGCCAGCAGTTTACCGCTGAAGTGGGACGGCTACACTGAAGCTTTCTTT.

V usage is TRBV27 and J usage is TRBJ2-4, with D unclear. In germline, CDR1 is MNHEY, CDR2 SMNVEV (reference sequence). V gave up 2 bases and J gave up 3 bases, with 5 bases separating them. The CDR3 totals 13 residues. CDR3 amino acids: CASSLNDKNIQYF. In nucleotides, the CDR3 is TGTGCCAGCAGTTTAAATGACAAAAACATTCAGTACTTC.

The CDR3 coding sequence is TGTGCCAGCAGCGAAAACCAGAGGTACGAGCAGTACTTC. It translates to CASSENQRYEQYF. The chain employs TRBV4-2 and TRBJ2-7; no clear D. The V end lost 5 bases, the J end lost 4 bases, and 12 bases lay between the germline ends. Germline V gene sequence: CDR1 LGHNA, CDR2 YNFKEQ. The CDR3 consists of 13 residues.

V gene TRBV29-1 combines with J gene TRBJ2-7; 9 positions match TRBD1. This CDR3 has 13 amino acids. The trim removed 7 bases at V and 1 base at J, leaving 5 bases unmatched. The germline gives CDR1 SQVTM, CDR2 ANQGSEA. CDR3 residues: CSATGTGSYEQYF. CDR3 DNA sequence: TGCAGCGCCACCGGGACAGGGTCCTACGAGCAGTACTTC.